The clone carrying this T cell receptor beta chain was detected only a few times. Its antigen remains unknown. Looked up from germline, CDR1 is LGHNA and CDR2 is YNFKEQ. The CDR3 has 19 residues. The V gene end was trimmed by 3 bases and the J gene end by 2 bases; junction bases not matched to a gene: 10. Use of 60 Vbeta and 13 Jbeta primers characterized the PCR. Sequenced by immunoSEQ multiplex PCR; TCRdb stores in-frame clones only, minus some. The data show approximately 37,000 clones, 80% seen once. This specimen comes from a study of cytomegalovirus exposure and HLA in healthy donors. Turning to the study itself: In an earlier analysis, approximately 120 million unique TCR beta sequences were found from 200 million or so T cells. Regarding the study as a whole: Whilst most TCR sequences proved rare, a subset of public TCRs occurred across many donors. In a later analysis, V- and J-gene trimming of beta chains associated with a DCLRE1C missense variant, replicated independently. Of the V segments, some could not be distinguished, including TRBV6-2 and TRBV6-3, and were excluded.

The sequenced sample was PBMCs. The V and J genes are TRBV4-2 and TRBJ2-2, with 12 bases that match TRBD1. The origin of this receptor is a male donor in good health and CMV-seronegative. The chain's CDR3 is CASSHIPGTGGRNTGELFF. The CDR3 coding sequence is TGTGCCAGCAGCCACATTCCCGGGACAGGGGGCCGTAACACCGGGGAGCTGTTTTTT.